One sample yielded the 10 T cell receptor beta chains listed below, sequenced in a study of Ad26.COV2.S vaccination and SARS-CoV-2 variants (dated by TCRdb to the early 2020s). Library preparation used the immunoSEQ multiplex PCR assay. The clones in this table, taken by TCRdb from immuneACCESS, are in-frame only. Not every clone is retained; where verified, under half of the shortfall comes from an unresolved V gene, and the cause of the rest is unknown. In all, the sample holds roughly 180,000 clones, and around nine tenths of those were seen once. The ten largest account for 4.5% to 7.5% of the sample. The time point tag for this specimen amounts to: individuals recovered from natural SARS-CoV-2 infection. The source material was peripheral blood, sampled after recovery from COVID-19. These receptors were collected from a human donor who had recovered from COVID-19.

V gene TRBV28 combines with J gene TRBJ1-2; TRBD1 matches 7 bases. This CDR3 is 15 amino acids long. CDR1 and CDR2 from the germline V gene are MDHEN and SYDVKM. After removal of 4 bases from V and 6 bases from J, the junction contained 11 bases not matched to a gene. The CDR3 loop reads CASSSRMTGFHGYTF. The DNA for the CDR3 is TGTGCCAGCAGTTCTCGTATGACAGGGTTTCATGGCTACACCTTC.

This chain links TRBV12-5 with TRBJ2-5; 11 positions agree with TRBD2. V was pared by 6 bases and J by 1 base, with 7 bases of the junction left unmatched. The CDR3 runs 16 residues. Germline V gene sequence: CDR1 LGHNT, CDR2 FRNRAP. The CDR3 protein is CASGDRLAGTQETQYF. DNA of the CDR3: TGTGCTAGTGGAGATCGACTAGCGGGGACCCAAGAGACCCAGTACTTC.

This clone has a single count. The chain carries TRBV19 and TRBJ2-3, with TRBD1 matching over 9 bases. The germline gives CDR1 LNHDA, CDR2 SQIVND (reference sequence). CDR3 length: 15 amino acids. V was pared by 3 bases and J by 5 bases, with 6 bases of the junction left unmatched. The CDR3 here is CASSIRTGGRDTQYF. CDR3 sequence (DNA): TGTGCCAGTAGTATTAGAACAGGGGGCAGAGATACGCAGTATTTT.

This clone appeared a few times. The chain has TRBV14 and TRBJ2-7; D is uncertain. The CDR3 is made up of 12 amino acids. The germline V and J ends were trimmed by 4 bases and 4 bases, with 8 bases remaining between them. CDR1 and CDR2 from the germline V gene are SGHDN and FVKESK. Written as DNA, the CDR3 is TGTGCCAGCAGCCGTATCAGTTACGAGCAGTACTTC. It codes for CASSRISYEQYF.

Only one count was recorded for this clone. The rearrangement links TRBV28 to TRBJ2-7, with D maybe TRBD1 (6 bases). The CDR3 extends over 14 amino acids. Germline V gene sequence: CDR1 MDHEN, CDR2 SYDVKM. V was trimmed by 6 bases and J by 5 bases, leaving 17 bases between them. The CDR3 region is CASRVWGRLDEQYF. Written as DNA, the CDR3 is TGTGCCAGCAGGGTTTGGGGGCGCCTGGACGAGCAGTACTTC.

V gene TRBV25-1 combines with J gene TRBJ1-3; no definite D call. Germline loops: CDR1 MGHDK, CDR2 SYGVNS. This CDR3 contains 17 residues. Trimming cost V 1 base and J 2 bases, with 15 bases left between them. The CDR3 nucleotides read TGTGCCAGCAGTGAATTTTTTTTCGAAGGGCCTGGAAACACCATATATTTT. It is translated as CASSEFFFEGPGNTIYF.

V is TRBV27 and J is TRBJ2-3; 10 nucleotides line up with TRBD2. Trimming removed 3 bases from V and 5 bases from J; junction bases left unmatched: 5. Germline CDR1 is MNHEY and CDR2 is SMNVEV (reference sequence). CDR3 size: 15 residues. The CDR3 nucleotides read TGTGCCAGCAGTTTCAGCGGGGGGGCCAGAGATACGCAGTATTTT. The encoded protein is CASSFSGGARDTQYF.

The DNA of the CDR3 is TGTGCCAGCAGCGCCCGACTTTACAATGAGCAGTTCTTC. Protein product: CASSARLYNEQFF. The chain couples TRBV7-9 to TRBJ2-1; D is unresolved. This CDR3 region has 13 residues. The V and J ends lost 5 bases and 4 bases respectively, with 9 bases between them. The V gene's germline CDR1 is SEHNR and CDR2 FQNEAQ (reference sequence).

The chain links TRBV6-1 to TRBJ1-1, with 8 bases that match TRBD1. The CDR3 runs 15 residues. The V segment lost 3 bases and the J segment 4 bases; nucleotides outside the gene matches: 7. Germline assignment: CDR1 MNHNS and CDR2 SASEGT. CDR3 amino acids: CASSERGTGGTEAFF. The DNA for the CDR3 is TGTGCCAGCAGTGAGAGAGGGACAGGTGGCACTGAAGCTTTCTTT.

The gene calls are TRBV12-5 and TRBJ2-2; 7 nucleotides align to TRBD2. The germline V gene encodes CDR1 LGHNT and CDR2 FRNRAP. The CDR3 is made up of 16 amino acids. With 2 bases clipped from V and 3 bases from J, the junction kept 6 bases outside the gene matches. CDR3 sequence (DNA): TGTGCTAGTGGTTTGATGGAGGGAGGGTACACCGGGGAGCTGTTTTTT. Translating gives CASGLMEGGYTGELFF.